The clone carrying this T cell receptor beta chain was recorded once. The antigen remains unidentified. The entry originates in a study of CD8 T cells in Susac syndrome. General observations from the study: The authors found no clonal expansion in Susac syndrome CD4+ T cell repertoires.

Germline lookup yields CDR1 SNHLY and CDR2 FYNNEI. The CDR3 extends over 15 amino acids. V lost 7 bases to trimming and J lost 4 bases; unmatched junction nucleotides: 9. When the RNA was reverse transcribed, random hexamers were used with an input of roughly 0.45 to 1 ug. TCRdb fed the immunoSEQ multiplex PCR reads into MiXCR, producing one record per CDR3 protein. The repertoire has just under 95,000 distinct CDR3 sequences, about 95% of them found once; the top ten carry 0.3% to 0.35%. The specimen was CD4+ T cells from PBMCs. The chain carries TRBV2 and TRBJ2-3; TRBD1 matches 9 bases. This sequence originates from a human donor with Susac syndrome. The CDR3 DNA sequence: TGTGCCAGCACTCTACAGGGGGCGGGGTCAGATACGCAGTATTTT. Protein product: CASTLQGAGSDTQYF.